This TCR beta chain was observed in a study of blood T cells in healthy people across ages. The sample holds a few counts of this clonotype. The use of a sample-barcoded 5' primer and a J-beta primer mix characterized a second PCR of roughly 7 to 11 cycles. In TCRdb, the 5' RACE reads were re-called with MiXCR into one record per CDR3 protein. The table records 800,000 to 950,000 distinct CDR3 sequences, roughly 50% of them present only once. CDR1 and CDR2 (germline): MGHDK, SYGVNS. With V trimmed by 2 bases and J by 7 bases, 10 bases remained unmatched. The CDR3 has 15 residues. The clonotype originates from a man under 40 in good health. Sequencing was done on a sample of blood. The chain employs TRBV25-1 and TRBJ2-5, with 7 bases fitting TRBD1. The CDR3 loop reads CASSETGVSFGTQYF. CDR3 DNA sequence: TGTGCCAGCAGTGAAACAGGGGTGTCCTTCGGGACCCAGTACTTC.